The present entry profiles one T cell receptor (beta chain) with its context. This specimen belongs to a study of blood T cell repertoires in COVID-19. The repertoire was sequenced with immunoSEQ multiplex PCR; TCRdb's copy has only in-frame clones and lacks some. Among about 380,000 clones listed, roughly nine tenths were seen once. The CDR3 sequence is 12 residues long. Looked up from germline, CDR1 is MDHEN and CDR2 is SYDVKM. V gave up 7 bases and J gave up 7 bases, with 13 bases separating them. V usage is TRBV28 and J usage is TRBJ1-1; perhaps TRBD1 as D (5 bases). The sequencing sample was made of peripheral blood. This TCR came from a middle-aged man with acute or convalescent COVID-19. CDR3 loop: CASKLAGGEAFF. DNA for the CDR3: TGTGCCAGCAAACTGGCGGGGGGTGAAGCTTTCTTT.